This is a list of T cell receptor beta chains from one sample in a study of blood T cell repertoires in COVID-19. Here immunoSEQ multiplex PCR was the method, and the copy in TCRdb shows in-frame clones only, minus some. The sample consists of about 20,000 clones, around 86% of them appearing once. The specimen was peripheral blood. These receptors were obtained from a man between 50 and 59 years old with active COVID-19. Both conserved end residues are part of each CDR3. A D gene is named only where the DNA matches it firmly. A clone size is listed for some rows: how often the clone was seen (once, few, many), or a class if it is expanded.

j_call | d_call | v_call | clone_size | cdr3_nt | cdr3_aa
TRBJ2-7 | TRBD1 | TRBV9 | . | TGTGCCAGCAGCGTAGCCGGGACAGGGCACGAGCAGTACTTC | CASSVAGTGHEQYF
TRBJ1-1 | . | TRBV4-3 | . | TGCGCCAGCAGCCAAGATTCGAGAGGGGGGAACACTGAAGCTTTCTTT | CASSQDSRGGNTEAFF
TRBJ1-4 | . | TRBV30 | . | TGTGCCTACAAGAGGGACACGAACTATTATAATGAAAAACTGTTTTTT | CAYKRDTNYYNEKLFF
TRBJ2-7 | . | TRBV23-1 | . | TGCGCCAGCAGTCAATGCCGGTGGAGCTCCTACGAGCAGTACTTC | CASSQCRWSSYEQYF
TRBJ2-3 | . | TRBV10-3 | . | TGTGCCATCAGTGAAGACGGCCTGACTAGCACAGATACGCAGTATTTT | CAISEDGLTSTDTQYF
TRBJ1-1 | TRBD1 | TRBV28 | . | TGTGCCAGCAGCGGACAGGGCTACACTGAAGCTTTCTTT | CASSGQGYTEAFF
TRBJ2-7 | . | TRBV7-2 | . | TGTGCCAGCAGCTTAAGCGGACCCCTGCCGGGGCAGTACTTC | CASSLSGPLPGQYF
TRBJ2-1 | TRBD1 | TRBV5-1 | . | TGCGCCAGCAGCTTGGTACAGGGGGCGCGCAATGAGCAGTTCTTC | CASSLVQGARNEQFF
TRBJ2-5 | TRBD2 | TRBV19 | . | TGTGCCAGTAGCTCGCGGCCTAGCGGGGGCCAAGGAGAGACCCAGTACTTC | CASSSRPSGGQGETQYF
TRBJ1-6 | TRBD1 | TRBV5-1 | . | TGCGCCAGCAGCCCCACCCAGACAGGGGCGGTTTCACCCCTCCACTTT | CASSPTQTGAVSPLHF
TRBJ2-2 | TRBD2 | TRBV13 | . | TGTGCCAGCAGCCTTGGGCGGGGGTTCACCGGGGAGCTGTTTTTT | CASSLGRGFTGELFF
TRBJ1-2 | . | TRBV5-6 | . | TGTGCCACCCTTCGCCGGGACAAATCTAACTATGGCTACACCTTC | CATLRRDKSNYGYTF
TRBJ1-5 | . | TRBV7-2 | . | TGTGCCAGCAGCCACGGGGAGCAGGTCTTCAATCAGCCCCAGCATTTT | CASSHGEQVFNQPQHF
TRBJ1-2 | . | TRBV3-1/TRBV3-2 | . | TGTGCCAGCAGCCAAGATTGGAGAAACTATGGCTACACCTTC | CASSQDWRNYGYTF
TRBJ1-1 | TRBD1 | TRBV5-6 | few | TGTGCCAGCAGCTTGCCGCCCGGGACAGCGGCTTTCTTT | CASSLPPGTAAFF
TRBJ2-7 | . | TRBV6-1 | . | TGTGCCAGCAGTGAAATTCGGCCAAGCGGACTTCAGCACTCCTACGAGCAGTACTTC | CASSEIRPSGLQHSYEQYF
TRBJ1-3 | TRBD1 | TRBV19 | few | TGTGCCAGTAGGAGGGACAGGGGGCCTGGAAACACCATATATTTT | CASRRDRGPGNTIYF
TRBJ1-1 | . | TRBV24-1 | . | TGTGCCACCAGTGACCTCAGTGGTGAAGCTTTCTTT | CATSDLSGEAFF
TRBJ1-6 | . | TRBV30 | . | TGTGCCTGGAGGGGGACACGAACCTCCTATAATTCACCCCTCCACTTT | CAWRGTRTSYNSPLHF
TRBJ1-2 | . | TRBV2 | . | TGTGCCAGCAGTACAGAACAGGCGGCCAGGGCCGCTGGCTACACCTTC | CASSTEQAARAAGYTF
TRBJ1-2 | . | TRBV11-2 | . | TGTGCCAGCAGCCAGGCAGGGGTCGGGAATGGCTACACCTTC | CASSQAGVGNGYTF
TRBJ1-6 | . | TRBV10-3 | . | TGTGCCATCAGTGAAGACAAGTTTAATTCACCCCTCCACTTT | CAISEDKFNSPLHF
TRBJ2-1 | . | TRBV11-3 | . | TGTGCCAGCAGTCTTACCGGGACACAGCAGTTCTTC | CASSLTGTQQFF
TRBJ2-3 | TRBD2 | TRBV7-2 | . | TGTGCCAGCAGCTTAGCTAGCGGGGGGGGCACAGATACGCAGTATTTT | CASSLASGGGTDTQYF
TRBJ2-3 | TRBD1 | TRBV5-6 | . | TGTGCCAGCAGCCGAGGGACAGCCACAGATACGCAGTATTTT | CASSRGTATDTQYF
TRBJ2-1 | . | TRBV6-2/TRBV6-3 | few | TGTGCCAGCAGCCCTCCCTATGAGGGAGACTACAATGAGCAGTTCTTC | CASSPPYEGDYNEQFF
TRBJ2-3 | TRBD2 | TRBV3-1/TRBV3-2 | . | TGTGCCAGCAGAGAGCCTAGCGGGGGTCCCACAGATACGCAGTATTTT | CASREPSGGPTDTQYF
TRBJ2-1 | TRBD2 | TRBV7-2 | . | TGTGCCAGCAGCTTACTAGCGGGGTTCTACAATGAGCAGTTCTTC | CASSLLAGFYNEQFF
TRBJ2-7 | . | TRBV27 | once | TGTGCCAGCGCCCCTTGGGGCAGGGCACACGAGCAGTACTTC | CASAPWGRAHEQYF
TRBJ1-4 | TRBD1 | TRBV19 | . | TGTGCCAGTAGTTTCCGGACAGGCTTTAATGAAAAACTGTTTTTT | CASSFRTGFNEKLFF
TRBJ2-7 | TRBD1 | TRBV30 | . | TGTGCCTGGAGCCGACAGGGTGTTGCCTACGAGCAGTACTTC | CAWSRQGVAYEQYF
TRBJ1-6 | TRBD1 | TRBV7-9 | . | TGTGCCAGCAGCTATGGACAGGGTTCCTATGATAATTCACCCCTCCACTTT | CASSYGQGSYDNSPLHF
TRBJ2-7 | . | TRBV24-1 | . | TGTGCCACCAGTGATTTGCAAGGGAGGACCTACGAGCAGTACTTC | CATSDLQGRTYEQYF
TRBJ2-1 | TRBD1 | TRBV5-1 | once | TGCGCCAGCTCCGCCGGGACAGGGATGACGAATGAGCAGTTCTTC | CASSAGTGMTNEQFF
TRBJ2-3 | TRBD2 | TRBV20-1 | . | TGCAGTGCTAGTTCCAGCGGGGGGCGGGTGTCGGATACGCAGTATTTT | CSASSSGGRVSDTQYF
TRBJ2-7 | . | TRBV5-6 | . | TGTGCCAGCACCGAAACCGCGGGGCCCCCCTACGAGCAGTACTTC | CASTETAGPPYEQYF
TRBJ1-1 | . | TRBV18 | . | TGTGCCAGCTCACCCCAGGGGAGGGGTACTGAAGCTTTCTTT | CASSPQGRGTEAFF
TRBJ2-6 | TRBD2 | TRBV11-2 | . | TGTGCCAGCAGTCCGTGGCTACTAGCGGGGGGATTTGGGGCCAACGTCCTGACTTTC | CASSPWLLAGGFGANVLTF
TRBJ1-5 | . | TRBV19 | few | TGTGCCAGTAGTATTCGGGGTGACAATCAGCCCCAGCATTTT | CASSIRGDNQPQHF
TRBJ1-1 | TRBD1 | TRBV9 | . | TGTGCCAGCAGCCGGGACAGGGGACACATGAACACTGAAGCTTTCTTT | CASSRDRGHMNTEAFF
TRBJ2-3 | . | TRBV2 | once | TGTGCCAGCGGGAGCCGGGCTGGGACAGATACGCAGTATTTT | CASGSRAGTDTQYF
TRBJ2-5 | . | TRBV3-1/TRBV3-2 | . | TGTGCCAGCAGCCAAGCCCCGAGCCCGGGGATGGAGACCCAGTACTTC | CASSQAPSPGMETQYF
TRBJ2-7 | TRBD1 | TRBV7-2 | . | TGTGCCAGCAGCTTTGGCAGGGGGCAGGGCGAGCAGTACTTC | CASSFGRGQGEQYF